This T cell receptor beta chain was sequenced during a study of cytomegalovirus exposure and HLA in healthy donors. V was cut by 0 bases and J by 5 bases, with 11 bases left in between. The CDR3 runs 15 residues. CDR1 and CDR2 (germline): MRHNA, SNTAGT. The PCR had 60 Vbeta and 13 Jbeta primers. The assay was immunoSEQ multiplex PCR, and TCRdb's table has in-frame clones only and misses some. The profile shows under 55,000 clones, 65% to 80% of them singletons. The specimen was PBMCs. The receptor comes from a woman aged 50 to 60 in good health and CMV-seronegative. The rearrangement uses TRBV6-4 and TRBJ2-1; D remains ambiguous. The CDR3 DNA reads as TGTGCCAGCAGTGACTCGTATAGTTCAAACAATGAGCAGTTCTTC. It translates to CASSDSYSSNNEQFF.